These 12 T cell receptor beta chains originate from one sample sequenced in a study of somatic mutations in cytotoxic T cells in rheumatoid arthritis. Sequencing was performed with immunoSEQ multiplex PCR; in TCRdb, only in-frame clones are kept and a portion is missing. The table has about 16,000 clones, approximately 75% seen once; the top ten hold 22%. The material sequenced was CD8+ T cells sorted from blood. The source of these receptors is an adult with rheumatoid arthritis.

The chain has TRBV27 and TRBJ2-2, with D possibly TRBD2 on 5 matching bases. The V end lost 8 bases, the J end lost 5 bases, and 15 bases lay between the germline ends. The CDR3 length is 14 residues. Germline V gene lookup returns CDR1 MNHEY and CDR2 SMNVEV (reference sequence). DNA for the CDR3: TGTGCCAGCTGGTCAACCGGACTGACCGGGGAGCTGTTTTTT. This codes for CASWSTGLTGELFF.

Worth noting for this clone: An end of the junction differs from the germline gene, which may be a read error. V and J are TRBV7-9 and TRBJ2-1; TRBD2 is a possible D gene (5 bases). Germline CDR1 is SEHNR and CDR2 is FQNEAQ (reference sequence). This CDR3 is built from 11 residues. CDR3 nucleotides: TGTGCCAGCAACACTGAGGGTCTCCGGCTCTTC. It yields the protein CASNTEGLRLF.

V usage is TRBV19 and J usage is TRBJ2-7; D uncertain. Trimming shortened V by 6 bases and J by 5 bases, and 11 bases separated the two germline ends. Germline CDR1 LNHDA, CDR2 SQIVND (reference sequence). CDR3 length: 12 residues. The DNA of the CDR3 is TGTGCCAGTAGCATGTTGTTGGACGAGCAGTACTTC. Translating gives CASSMLLDEQYF.

This sequence joins TRBV7-6 and TRBJ2-1, with 12 nucleotides matching TRBD2. Germline V gene lookup returns CDR1 SGHVS and CDR2 FNYEAQ. The junction had 6 bases not matched to a gene; V was cut back by 5 bases and J by 10 bases. The length of the CDR3 is 14 residues. Here the CDR3 reads CASSTLAGGEEQFF. DNA for the CDR3: TGTGCCAGCAGCACCCTAGCGGGAGGGGAAGAGCAGTTCTTC. Drawing the rest from reference TRBV7-6 and TRBJ2-1, the complete variable domain is GAGVSQSPRYKVTKRGQDVALRCDPISGHVSLYWYRQALGQGPEFLTYFNYEAQQDKSGLPNDRFSAERPEGSISTLTIQRTEQRDSAMYRCASSTLAGGEEQFFGPGTRLTVL.

V gene TRBV2 combines with J gene TRBJ2-7, with TRBD2 matching over 7 bases. Germline-derived CDR1 and CDR2 are SNHLY and FYNNEI. Trimming cost V 6 bases and J 3 bases; bases outside gene matches: 8. The CDR3 consists of 14 residues. The CDR3 reads CASRNSREFYEQYF. CDR3 DNA sequence: TGTGCCAGCAGGAATTCGCGGGAGTTCTACGAGCAGTACTTC.

The V gene is TRBV23-1, the J gene TRBJ2-1; 7 bases fit TRBD2. TRBV23-1 belongs to the ORF category, with a function that is uncertain. The J segment lost 6 bases and the V segment lost 4 bases, leaving 12 bases of the junction unmatched. The CDR3 is 16 residues long. In DNA, the CDR3 is TGCGCCAGCAGTCCAGATAAAAAGACTAGCAGCAATGAGCAGTTCTTC. Residues: CASSPDKKTSSNEQFF.

V usage is TRBV7-9 and J usage is TRBJ2-2, with D tentatively TRBD2 (5 bases). The V gene's germline CDR1 is SEHNR and CDR2 FQNEAQ (reference sequence). V shed 9 bases and J shed 5 bases, with 16 bases lying between them. The CDR3 runs to 14 residues. CDR3 in DNA: TGTGCCAGTCGGACGGCCTCGGGGACCGGGGAGCTGTTTTTT. Its protein is CASRTASGTGELFF.

J is TRBJ2-5 and V is TRBV9, with a possible D match to TRBD2 (5 bases). Germline CDR1 reads SGDLS; CDR2 reads YYNGEE. The CDR3 runs 12 residues. V shed 4 bases and J shed 5 bases, with 9 bases lying between them. The CDR3 protein is CASSPEGETQYF. CDR3 in DNA: TGTGCCAGCAGCCCAGAGGGCGAGACCCAGTACTTC.

The chain joins TRBV28 to TRBJ2-7; D ambiguous. The V gene lost 6 bases and the J gene lost 5 bases, with 14 bases spanning the gap. Germline V gene lookup returns CDR1 MDHEN and CDR2 SYDVKM. The CDR3 is 13 residues long. In nucleotides, the CDR3 is TGTGCCAGCAGGTCCCCAGGATATCACGAGCAGTACTTC. Amino acids: CASRSPGYHEQYF.

The V and J genes are TRBV9 and TRBJ1-2; 9 bases align to TRBD1. Per germline, CDR1 SGDLS and CDR2 YYNGEE. V was pared by 3 bases and J by 2 bases, with 11 bases of the junction left unmatched. The CDR3 totals 17 residues. The CDR3 region has the DNA TGTGCCAGCAGCGAAAAATGGACAGGGGATGACAACTATGGCTACACCTTC. Protein product: CASSEKWTGDDNYGYTF.

This clone was seen a handful of times. J is TRBJ2-7 and V is TRBV5-1; D could derive from TRBD1 or TRBD2 (6 bases each). The CDR3 is made up of 14 amino acids. The germline V gene encodes CDR1 SGHRS and CDR2 YFSETQ. V dropped 1 base and J dropped 3 bases, with 11 bases sitting between them. The CDR3 sequence: CASSLFGGGYEQYF. The CDR3 DNA is TGCGCCAGCAGCTTGTTTGGAGGGGGCTACGAGCAGTACTTC.

CDR3: CASSQGPGRADTQYF. The CDR3 DNA follows: TGTGCCAGCAGCCAGGGGCCCGGCCGAGCAGATACGCAGTATTTT. The chain employs TRBV7-9 and TRBJ2-3; TRBD1 might be the D (6 bases). This CDR3 contains 15 residues. Deletions cut 5 bases from V and 4 bases from J, with 16 bases between. CDR1 SEHNR and CDR2 FQNEAQ come from the germline V gene (reference sequence).